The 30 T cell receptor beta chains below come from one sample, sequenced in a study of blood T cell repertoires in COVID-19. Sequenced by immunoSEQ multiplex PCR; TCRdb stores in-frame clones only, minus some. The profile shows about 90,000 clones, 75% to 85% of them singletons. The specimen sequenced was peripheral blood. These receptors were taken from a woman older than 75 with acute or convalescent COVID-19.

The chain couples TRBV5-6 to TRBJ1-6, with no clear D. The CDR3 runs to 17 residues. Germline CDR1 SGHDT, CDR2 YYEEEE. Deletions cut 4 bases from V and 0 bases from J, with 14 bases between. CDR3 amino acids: CASSRARFFSYNSPLHF. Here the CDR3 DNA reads TGTGCCAGCAGCAGAGCTCGGTTTTTCTCCTATAATTCACCCCTCCACTTT.

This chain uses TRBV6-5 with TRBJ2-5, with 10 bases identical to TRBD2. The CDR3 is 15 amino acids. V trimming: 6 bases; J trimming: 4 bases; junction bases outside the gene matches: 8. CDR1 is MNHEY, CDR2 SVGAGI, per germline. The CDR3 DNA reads TGTGCCAGCAGAGCCATAGCGGGGGGCGGAGAGACCCAGTACTTC. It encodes CASRAIAGGGETQYF.

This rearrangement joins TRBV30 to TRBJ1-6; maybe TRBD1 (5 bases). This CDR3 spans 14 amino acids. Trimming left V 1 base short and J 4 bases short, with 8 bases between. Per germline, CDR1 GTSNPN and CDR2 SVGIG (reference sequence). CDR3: CAWSAGVYNSPLHF. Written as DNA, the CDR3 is TGTGCCTGGAGTGCGGGGGTTTATAATTCACCCCTCCACTTT.

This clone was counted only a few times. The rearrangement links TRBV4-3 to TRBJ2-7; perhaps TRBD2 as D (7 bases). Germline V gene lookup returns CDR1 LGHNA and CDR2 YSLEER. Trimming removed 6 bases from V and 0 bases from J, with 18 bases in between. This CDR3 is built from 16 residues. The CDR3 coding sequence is TGCGCCAGCAGTCGCGGCAGGCGGGGGCCCTCCTACGAGCAGTACTTC. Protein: CASSRGRRGPSYEQYF.

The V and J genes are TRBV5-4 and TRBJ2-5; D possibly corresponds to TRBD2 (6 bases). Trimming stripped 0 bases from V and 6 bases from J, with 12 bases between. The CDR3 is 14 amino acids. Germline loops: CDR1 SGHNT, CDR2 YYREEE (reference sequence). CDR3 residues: CASSLDLGGKTQYF. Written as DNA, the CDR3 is TGTGCCAGCAGCTTGGATCTGGGAGGAAAGACCCAGTACTTC. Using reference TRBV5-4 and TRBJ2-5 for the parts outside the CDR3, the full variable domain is ETGVTQSPTHLIKTRGQQVTLRCSSQSGHNTVSWYQQALGQGPQFIFQYYREEENGRGNFPPRFSGLQFPNYSSELNVNALELDDSALYLCASSLDLGGKTQYFGPGTRLLVL.

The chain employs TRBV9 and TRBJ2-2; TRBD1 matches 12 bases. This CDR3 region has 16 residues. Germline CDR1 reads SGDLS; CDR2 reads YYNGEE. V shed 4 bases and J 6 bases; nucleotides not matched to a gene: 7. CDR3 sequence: CASSSPGQGASGELFF. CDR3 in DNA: TGTGCCAGCAGCTCTCCGGGACAGGGGGCATCCGGGGAGCTGTTTTTT. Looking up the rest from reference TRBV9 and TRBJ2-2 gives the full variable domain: DSGVTQTPKHLITATGQRVTLRCSPRSGDLSVYWYQQSLDQGLQFLIQYYNGEERAKGNILERFSAQQFPDLHSELNLSSLELGDSALYFCASSSPGQGASGELFFGEGSRLTVL.

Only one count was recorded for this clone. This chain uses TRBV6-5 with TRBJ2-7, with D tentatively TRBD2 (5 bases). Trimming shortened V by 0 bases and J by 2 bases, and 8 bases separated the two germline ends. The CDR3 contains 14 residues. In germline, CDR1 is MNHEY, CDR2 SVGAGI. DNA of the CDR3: TGTGCCAGCAGTTACTCGCGGAGGCCCTACGAGCAGTACTTC. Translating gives CASSYSRRPYEQYF.

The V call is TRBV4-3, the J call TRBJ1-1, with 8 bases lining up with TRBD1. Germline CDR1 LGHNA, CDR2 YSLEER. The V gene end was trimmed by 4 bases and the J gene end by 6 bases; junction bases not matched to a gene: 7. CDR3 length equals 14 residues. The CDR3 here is CASSPRQGRSEAFF. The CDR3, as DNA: TGCGCCAGCAGCCCCCGACAGGGGAGGTCTGAAGCTTTCTTT.

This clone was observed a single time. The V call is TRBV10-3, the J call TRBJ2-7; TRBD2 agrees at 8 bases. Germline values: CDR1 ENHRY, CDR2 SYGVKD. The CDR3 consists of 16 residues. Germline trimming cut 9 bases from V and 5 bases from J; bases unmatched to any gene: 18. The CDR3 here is CAIQATAGGVVHEQYF. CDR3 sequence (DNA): TGTGCCATTCAGGCGACGGCGGGAGGAGTAGTCCACGAGCAGTACTTC.

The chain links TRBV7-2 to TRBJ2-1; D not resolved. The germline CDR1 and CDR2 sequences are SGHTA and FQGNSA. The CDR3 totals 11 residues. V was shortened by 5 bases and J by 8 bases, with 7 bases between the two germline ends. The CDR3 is CASSLIHEQFF. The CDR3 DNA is TGTGCCAGCAGCCTTATCCATGAGCAGTTCTTC.

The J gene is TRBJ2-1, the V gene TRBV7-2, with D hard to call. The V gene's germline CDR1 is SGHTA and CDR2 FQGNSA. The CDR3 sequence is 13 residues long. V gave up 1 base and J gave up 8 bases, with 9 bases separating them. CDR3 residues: CASSLESFDEQFF. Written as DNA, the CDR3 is TGTGCCAGCAGCTTAGAGAGTTTCGATGAGCAGTTCTTC.

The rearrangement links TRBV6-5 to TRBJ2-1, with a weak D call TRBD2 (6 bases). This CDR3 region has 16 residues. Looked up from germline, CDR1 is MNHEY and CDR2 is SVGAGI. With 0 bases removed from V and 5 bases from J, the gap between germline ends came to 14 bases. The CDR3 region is CASSYSADYGNNEQFF. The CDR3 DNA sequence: TGTGCCAGCAGTTACTCAGCGGACTACGGGAACAATGAGCAGTTCTTC.

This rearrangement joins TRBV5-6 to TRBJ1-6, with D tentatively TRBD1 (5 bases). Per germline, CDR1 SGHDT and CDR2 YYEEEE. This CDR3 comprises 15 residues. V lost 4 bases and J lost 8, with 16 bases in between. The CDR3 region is CASSDGAGGYSPLHF. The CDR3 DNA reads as TGTGCCAGCAGCGACGGTGCGGGGGGTTATTCACCCCTCCACTTT.

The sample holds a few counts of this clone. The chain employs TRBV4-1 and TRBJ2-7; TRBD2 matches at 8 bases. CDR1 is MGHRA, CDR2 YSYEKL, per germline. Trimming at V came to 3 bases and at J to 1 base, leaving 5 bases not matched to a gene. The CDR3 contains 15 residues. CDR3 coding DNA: TGCGCCAGCAGCCATCAAGCGGGGGAGTCCTACGAGCAGTACTTC. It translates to CASSHQAGESYEQYF.

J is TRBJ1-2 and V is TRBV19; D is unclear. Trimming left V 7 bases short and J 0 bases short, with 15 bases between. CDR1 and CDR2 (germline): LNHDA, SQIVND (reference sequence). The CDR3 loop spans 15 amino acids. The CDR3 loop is CASMPRLSSNYGYTF. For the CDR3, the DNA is TGTGCCAGTATGCCGCGACTATCCTCTAACTATGGCTACACCTTC.

The CDR3 bases are TGTGCCAGCAGTGAAGCGGGGTTCGGACAGGGCCCCTACAATGAGCAGTTCTTC. Translated: CASSEAGFGQGPYNEQFF. V and J are TRBV6-1 and TRBJ2-1; 8 positions agree with TRBD1. Germline CDR1 is MNHNS and CDR2 is SASEGT. This CDR3 region has 18 residues. J lost 2 bases, V lost 0 bases, and 9 bases had no gene match.

The CDR3 protein is CASSRSGSVYNEQFF. CDR3 nucleotide sequence: TGTGCCAGCAGCCGTAGCGGGAGCGTCTACAATGAGCAGTTCTTC. The chain carries TRBV5-6 and TRBJ2-1; 9 nucleotides match TRBD2. The CDR3 covers 15 residues. J lost 3 bases, V lost 4 bases, and 5 bases had no gene match. The germline V gene encodes CDR1 SGHDT and CDR2 YYEEEE.

The CDR3 is CASSVGGRTSGNTIYF. CDR3 nucleotide sequence: TGTGCCAGCAGCGTAGGGGGGCGGACCTCTGGAAACACCATATATTTT. The rearrangement joins TRBV9 to TRBJ1-3, with D possibly being TRBD1 (6 bases). The V and J ends lost 0 bases and 0 bases respectively, with 10 bases between them. This CDR3 has 16 amino acids. The V gene's germline CDR1 is SGDLS and CDR2 YYNGEE.

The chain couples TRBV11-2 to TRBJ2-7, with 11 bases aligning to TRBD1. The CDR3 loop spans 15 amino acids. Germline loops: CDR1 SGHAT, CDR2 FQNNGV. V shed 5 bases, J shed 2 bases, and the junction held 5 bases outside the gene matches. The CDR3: CASSLDRGRAYEQYF. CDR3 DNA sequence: TGTGCCAGCAGCCTGGACAGGGGGCGAGCCTACGAGCAGTACTTC.

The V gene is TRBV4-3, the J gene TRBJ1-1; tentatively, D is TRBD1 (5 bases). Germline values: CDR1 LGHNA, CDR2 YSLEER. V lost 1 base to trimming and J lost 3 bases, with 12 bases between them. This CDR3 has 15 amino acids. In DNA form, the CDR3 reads TGCGCCAGCAGCCAAGTGTTCAGGGAGGACACTGAAGCTTTCTTT. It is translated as CASSQVFREDTEAFF.

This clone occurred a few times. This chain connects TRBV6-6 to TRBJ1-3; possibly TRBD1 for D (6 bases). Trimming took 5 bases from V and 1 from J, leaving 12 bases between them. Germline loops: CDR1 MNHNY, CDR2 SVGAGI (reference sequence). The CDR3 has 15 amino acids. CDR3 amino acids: CASSIPGASGNTIYF. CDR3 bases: TGTGCCAGCAGTATTCCAGGGGCATCTGGAAACACCATATATTTT.

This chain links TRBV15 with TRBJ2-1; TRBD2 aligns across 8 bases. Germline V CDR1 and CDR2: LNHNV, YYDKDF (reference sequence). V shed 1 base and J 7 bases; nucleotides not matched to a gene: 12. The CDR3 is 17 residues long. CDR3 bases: TGTGCCACCAGCAGAGGGCGGACTAGCTCGCTATCTAATGAGCAGTTCTTC. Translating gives CATSRGRTSSLSNEQFF.

The CDR3 nucleotides are TGTGCCAGCAGTGGGGGGGTGTCCCCCTACGAGCAGTACTTC. It translates to CASSGGVSPYEQYF. The rearrangement joins TRBV2 to TRBJ2-7; possibly TRBD2 for D (6 bases). V was cut by 4 bases and J by 2 bases, with 12 bases left in between. The CDR3 runs 14 residues. CDR1 SNHLY and CDR2 FYNNEI come from the germline V gene.

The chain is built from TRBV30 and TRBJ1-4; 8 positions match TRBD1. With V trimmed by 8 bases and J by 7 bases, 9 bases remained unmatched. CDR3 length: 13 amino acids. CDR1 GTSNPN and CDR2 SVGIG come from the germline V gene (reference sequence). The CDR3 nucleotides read TGTGCCGGAAGGACAGGGTCTGGTGAAAAACTGTTTTTT. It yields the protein CAGRTGSGEKLFF. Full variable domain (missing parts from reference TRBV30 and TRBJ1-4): SQTIHQWPATLVQPVGSPLSLECTVEGTSNPNLYWYRQAAGRGLQLLFYSVGIGQISSEVPQNLSASRPQDRQFILSSKKLLLSDSGFYLCAGRTGSGEKLFFGSGTQLSVL.

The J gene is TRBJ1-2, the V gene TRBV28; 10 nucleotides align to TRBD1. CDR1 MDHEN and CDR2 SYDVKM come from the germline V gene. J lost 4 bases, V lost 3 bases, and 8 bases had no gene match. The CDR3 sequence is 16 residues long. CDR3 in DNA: TGTGCCAGCAGTTTTGTGGGACAGGGGCGCCTCTATGGCTACACCTTC. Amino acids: CASSFVGQGRLYGYTF.

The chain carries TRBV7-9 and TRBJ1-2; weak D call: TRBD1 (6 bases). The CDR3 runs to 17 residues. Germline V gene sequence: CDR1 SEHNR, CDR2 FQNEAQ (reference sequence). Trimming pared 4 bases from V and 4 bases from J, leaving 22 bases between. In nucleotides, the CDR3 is TGTGCCAGCAGCTATAAACCCGGGACACCCGGGCCCTATGGCTACACCTTC. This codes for CASSYKPGTPGPYGYTF.

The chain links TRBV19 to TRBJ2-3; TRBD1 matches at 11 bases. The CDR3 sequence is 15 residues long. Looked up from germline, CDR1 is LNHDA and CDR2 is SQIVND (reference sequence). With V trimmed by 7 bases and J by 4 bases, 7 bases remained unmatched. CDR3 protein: CASTLGGQGADTQYF. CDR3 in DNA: TGTGCCAGTACCCTAGGGGGACAGGGGGCAGATACGCAGTATTTT.

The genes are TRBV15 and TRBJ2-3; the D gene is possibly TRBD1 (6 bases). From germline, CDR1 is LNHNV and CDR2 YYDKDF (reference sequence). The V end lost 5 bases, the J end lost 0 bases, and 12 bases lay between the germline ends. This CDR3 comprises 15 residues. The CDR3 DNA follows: TGTGCCACCAGCGCAGGGGATTATAGCACAGATACGCAGTATTTT. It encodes CATSAGDYSTDTQYF.

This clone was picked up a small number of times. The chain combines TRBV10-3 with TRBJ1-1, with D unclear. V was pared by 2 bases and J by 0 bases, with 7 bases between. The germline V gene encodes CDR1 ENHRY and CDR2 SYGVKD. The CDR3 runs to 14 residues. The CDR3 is CAISERGLNTEAFF. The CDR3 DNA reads TGTGCCATCAGTGAGCGAGGGCTGAACACTGAAGCTTTCTTT.

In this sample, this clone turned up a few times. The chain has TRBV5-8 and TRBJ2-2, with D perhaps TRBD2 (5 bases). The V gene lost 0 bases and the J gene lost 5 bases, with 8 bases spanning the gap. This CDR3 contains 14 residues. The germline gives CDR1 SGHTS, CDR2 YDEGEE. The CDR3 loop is CASSLDSGTGELFF. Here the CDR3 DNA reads TGTGCCAGCAGCTTGGATTCGGGAACCGGGGAGCTGTTTTTT. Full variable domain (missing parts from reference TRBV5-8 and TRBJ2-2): EAGVTQSPTHLIKTRGQQATLRCSPISGHTSVYWYQQALGLGLQFLLWYDEGEERNRGNFPPRFSGRQFPNYSSELNVNALELEDSALYLCASSLDSGTGELFFGEGSRLTVL.